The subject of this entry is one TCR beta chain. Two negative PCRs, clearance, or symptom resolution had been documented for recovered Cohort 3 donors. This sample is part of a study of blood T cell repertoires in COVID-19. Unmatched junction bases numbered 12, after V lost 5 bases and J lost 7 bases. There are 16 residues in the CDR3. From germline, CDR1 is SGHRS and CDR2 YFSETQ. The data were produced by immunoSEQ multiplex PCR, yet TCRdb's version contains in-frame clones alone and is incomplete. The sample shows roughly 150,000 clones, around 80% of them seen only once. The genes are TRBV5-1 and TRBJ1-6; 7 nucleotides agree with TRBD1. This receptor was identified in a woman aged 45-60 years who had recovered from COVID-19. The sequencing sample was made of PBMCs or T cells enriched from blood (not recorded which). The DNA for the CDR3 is TGCGCCAGCAGACCAAACCGGGACAGAAAAAATTCACCCCTCCACTTT. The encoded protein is CASRPNRDRKNSPLHF.